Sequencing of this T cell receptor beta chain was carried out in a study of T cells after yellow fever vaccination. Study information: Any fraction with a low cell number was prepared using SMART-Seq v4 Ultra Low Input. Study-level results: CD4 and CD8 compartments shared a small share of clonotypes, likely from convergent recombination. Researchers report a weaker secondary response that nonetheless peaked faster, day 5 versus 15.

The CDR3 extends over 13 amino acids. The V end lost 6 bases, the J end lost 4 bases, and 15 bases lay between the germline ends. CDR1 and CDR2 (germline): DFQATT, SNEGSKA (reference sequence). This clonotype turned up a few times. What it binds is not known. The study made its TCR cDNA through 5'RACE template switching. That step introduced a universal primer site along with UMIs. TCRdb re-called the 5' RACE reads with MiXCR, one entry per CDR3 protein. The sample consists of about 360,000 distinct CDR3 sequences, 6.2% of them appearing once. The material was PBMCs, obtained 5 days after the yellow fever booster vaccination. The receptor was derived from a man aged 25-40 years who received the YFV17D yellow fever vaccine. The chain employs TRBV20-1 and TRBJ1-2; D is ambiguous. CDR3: CSAHRFPIYGYTF. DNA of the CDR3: TGCAGTGCCCACCGATTTCCGATCTATGGCTACACCTTC.